Here is one T cell receptor beta chain with its context. Its antigen remains unidentified. Chemo-refractory metastatic non-small-cell lung cancer patients underwent focal radiation alongside CTLA-4 blockade with ipilimumab. CDR1 and CDR2 (germline): SEHNR, FQNEAQ (reference sequence). V dropped 5 bases and J dropped 7 bases, with 17 bases sitting between them. The CDR3 has 14 residues. The entry originates in a study of radiotherapy plus CTLA-4 blockade in lung cancer. Findings and limits, study-wide: Expansion in blood of tumor-derived TCR clones was seen after radiotherapy plus ipilimumab.

Profiled with immunoSEQ multiplex PCR; TCRdb holds only in-frame clones, not every one. This sample yields about 76,000 clones, of which around 79% are seen a single time; about 20% belongs to the top ten. The input for sequencing was peripheral blood, taken from a patient treated with radiotherapy plus ipilimumab. This sequence joins TRBV7-9 and TRBJ1-2; possible D gene TRBD1, 6 bases. The sequence was collected from a human donor with non-small cell lung cancer whose response to radiotherapy plus ipilimumab could not be evaluated. Some clones in this sample may be carry-over from other donors' samples. The chain's CDR3 is CASSPQGIGGGYTF. The CDR3 DNA is TGTGCCAGCAGCCCGCAGGGGATTGGGGGTGGCTACACCTTC.